These T cell receptor beta chains were read from a single sample in a study of blood T cell repertoires in COVID-19. This table comes from immunoSEQ multiplex PCR, and its TCRdb copy is limited to in-frame clones, with some not included. Among 200,000 to 250,000 clones, about 81% were seen once, and the ten largest hold less than 9.5%. The material sequenced was peripheral blood. The receptor set was obtained from a woman aged 80 or older with COVID-19, enrolled during active disease. Each CDR3 is given with its conserved first and last residue. D genes are given only for firm matches. Clone size is shown for a subset of rows, as once, few, many or a class of expanded clone.

clone size | J gene | V gene | D gene | CDR3 protein | CDR3 DNA
- | TRBJ1-6 | TRBV27 | - | CASSWGRENSPLHF | TGTGCCAGCAGCTGGGGGAGGGAGAATTCACCCCTCCACTTT
- | TRBJ2-3 | TRBV7-6 | - | CASTPTGQVRNTDTQYF | TGTGCCAGCACCCCGACGGGACAAGTGCGGAACACAGATACGCAGTATTTT
- | TRBJ1-3 | TRBV6-5 | - | CASRSYRAGNTIYF | TGTGCCAGCAGGTCTTACAGGGCTGGAAACACCATATATTTT
few | TRBJ1-1 | TRBV7-2 | - | CASSHPPTPEAFF | TGTGCCAGCAGCCATCCTCCCACTCCTGAAGCTTTCTTT
- | TRBJ2-7 | TRBV2 | - | CASSTRQEQYF | TGTGCCAGCAGTACCCGACAGGAGCAGTACTTC
- | TRBJ2-3 | TRBV9 | TRBD2 | CASSVGEGRDTQYF | TGTGCCAGCAGCGTAGGGGAGGGCCGTGATACGCAGTATTTT
- | TRBJ2-3 | TRBV5-1 | TRBD2 | CASSPGLAGEIWQYF | TGCGCCAGCAGCCCTGGACTAGCGGGGGAGATATGGCAGTATTTT
- | TRBJ2-1 | TRBV5-1 | - | CASSLTTSGNNEQFF | TGCGCCAGCAGCCTGACCACCTCAGGAAACAATGAGCAGTTCTTC
- | TRBJ2-1 | TRBV5-5 | TRBD2 | CASSLGVAGDRREQFF | TGTGCCAGCAGCTTGGGGGTAGCGGGGGATCGAAGGGAGCAGTTCTTC
- | TRBJ1-2 | TRBV28 | - | CASTTQGFGYDYGYTF | TGTGCCAGCACTACCCAGGGATTTGGTTATGACTATGGCTACACCTTC
- | TRBJ2-5 | TRBV5-1 | TRBD1 | CASSVTATGEETQYF | TGCGCCAGCAGCGTGACCGCGACAGGGGAGGAGACCCAGTACTTC
- | TRBJ2-1 | TRBV5-1 | TRBD1 | CASSPETGVSSYNEQFF | TGCGCCAGCAGCCCCGAAACAGGGGTGAGCTCCTACAATGAGCAGTTCTTC
once | TRBJ1-1 | TRBV30 | - | CAWNAGANTEAFF | TGTGCCTGGAACGCAGGGGCAAACACTGAAGCTTTCTTT
- | TRBJ1-5 | TRBV24-1 | - | CATSDSRVTNQPQHF | TGTGCCACCAGTGATTCCAGGGTTACCAATCAGCCCCAGCATTTT
- | TRBJ1-2 | TRBV10-1 | - | CASPWEGLMGGYTF | TGCGCCAGCCCTTGGGAGGGGTTAATGGGGGGCTACACCTTC
- | TRBJ1-4 | TRBV27 | TRBD1 | CASSFWGTAKNEKLFF | TGTGCCAGCAGTTTCTGGGGGACAGCTAAAAATGAAAAACTGTTTTTT
- | TRBJ1-2 | TRBV5-1 | - | CASSTGGRDYGYTF | TGCGCCAGCAGCACCGGGGGTCGGGACTATGGCTACACCTTC
- | TRBJ1-1 | TRBV6-2/TRBV6-3 | - | CASSYLGGNTEAFF | TGTGCCAGCAGTTACTTGGGGGGGAACACTGAAGCTTTCTTT
- | TRBJ2-2 | TRBV5-1 | - | CASSPEPYTGELFF | TGCGCCAGCAGCCCGGAGCCGTACACCGGGGAGCTGTTTTTT
- | TRBJ1-1 | TRBV3-1/TRBV3-2 | - | CASSQGTVKVEAFF | TGTGCCAGCAGCCAAGGGACAGTGAAAGTTGAAGCTTTCTTT
once | TRBJ2-1 | TRBV4-1 | TRBD1 | CASSQAGTGGFYNEQFF | TGCGCCAGCAGCCAAGCCGGGACAGGGGGTTTCTACAATGAGCAGTTCTTC
- | TRBJ1-1 | TRBV15 | TRBD1 | CATSRTGLSTEAFF | TGTGCCACCAGCAGGACAGGGTTATCCACTGAAGCTTTCTTT
- | TRBJ2-1 | TRBV19 | TRBD2 | CASRLAGGPSYNEQFF | TGTGCCAGTAGGCTAGCGGGAGGGCCCTCCTACAATGAGCAGTTCTTC
- | TRBJ1-1 | TRBV6-1 | TRBD1 | CASSEQGGTEAFF | TGTGCCAGCAGTGAACAGGGGGGTACTGAAGCTTTCTTT
- | TRBJ2-7 | TRBV27 | TRBD2 | CASRLTSGNYEQYF | TGTGCCAGCAGGTTGACTAGCGGGAACTACGAGCAGTACTTC
- | TRBJ2-7 | TRBV6-5 | TRBD1 | CASTTRTGGDYEQYF | TGTGCCAGCACCACAAGGACAGGGGGCGATTACGAGCAGTACTTC
- | TRBJ1-6 | TRBV14 | - | CASGRGTNSPLHF | TGTGCCAGCGGACGGGGGACTAATTCACCCCTCCACTTT
- | TRBJ1-1 | TRBV5-6 | - | CASSSGQLNTEAFF | TGTGCCAGCAGCTCTGGACAGCTGAACACTGAAGCTTTCTTT
- | TRBJ2-7 | TRBV6-6 | - | CATRDRLSPSYEQYF | TGTGCCACCCGTGACAGGTTGTCTCCCTCCTACGAGCAGTACTTC
- | TRBJ2-2 | TRBV13 | TRBD2 | CASSSRTSGGPGELFF | TGTGCCAGCAGCTCCCGGACTAGCGGGGGCCCCGGGGAGCTGTTTTTT
once | TRBJ2-1 | TRBV3-1/TRBV3-2 | TRBD2 | CASSAGTSGRAAVF | TGTGCCAGCAGCGCCGGGACTAGCGGGAGGGCCGCGGTCTTC
- | TRBJ2-1 | TRBV5-1 | TRBD2 | CASSTGGPRVEQFF | TGCGCCAGCAGCACGGGGGGGCCTCGGGTTGAGCAGTTCTTC
- | TRBJ1-6 | TRBV2 | TRBD1 | CASSEGTGENSPLHF | TGTGCCAGCAGTGAAGGGACAGGAGAAAATTCACCCCTCCACTTT
- | TRBJ2-3 | TRBV6-2/TRBV6-3 | TRBD2 | CASSYVQGPSGRPQGADTQYF | TGTGCCAGCAGTTACGTACAGGGTCCTAGCGGGAGGCCGCAAGGAGCAGATACGCAGTATTTT
- | TRBJ1-4 | TRBV5-1 | - | CASSLDTPKEKLFF | TGCGCCAGCAGCTTGGACACCCCGAAGGAAAAACTGTTTTTT
- | TRBJ1-1 | TRBV7-9 | - | CASSPGRLTGTEAFF | TGTGCCAGCAGCCCCGGACGACTTACAGGGACTGAAGCTTTCTTT
few | TRBJ1-5 | TRBV30 | - | CAWSVLRGIGPQHF | TGTGCCTGGAGCGTTCTCAGGGGAATTGGGCCCCAGCATTTT
- | TRBJ2-7 | TRBV6-5 | - | CASSYRAGRSYEQYF | TGTGCCAGCAGTTATAGGGCGGGGAGATCCTACGAGCAGTACTTC
- | TRBJ2-5 | TRBV6-2/TRBV6-3 | - | CASSYGGLAEETQYF | TGTGCCAGCAGTTACGGGGGGCTAGCGGAAGAGACCCAGTACTTC
- | TRBJ1-2 | TRBV11-1 | - | CASSPKDSPYGYTF | TGTGCCAGCAGCCCGAAGGACAGTCCCTATGGCTACACCTTC
- | TRBJ2-1 | TRBV25-1 | - | CASSQVGGSSYNEQFF | TGTGCCAGCAGTCAGGTGGGGGGAAGCTCCTACAATGAGCAGTTCTTC
- | TRBJ1-4 | TRBV4-1 | - | CASSHPRGRLATNEKLFF | TGCGCCAGCAGCCATCCCAGAGGGAGGCTTGCAACTAATGAAAAACTGTTTTTT
- | TRBJ1-1 | TRBV7-9 | TRBD1 | CASSRLRTGVMNTEAFF | TGTGCCAGCAGCCGCCTCAGGACAGGGGTAATGAACACTGAAGCTTTCTTT
- | TRBJ2-7 | TRBV7-9 | TRBD2 | CASSFMGTSSEQYF | TGTGCCAGCAGCTTTATGGGGACTAGCTCCGAGCAGTACTTC
- | TRBJ2-2 | TRBV3-1/TRBV3-2 | TRBD2 | CASSQEGLVANTGELFF | TGTGCCAGCAGCCAAGAAGGACTAGTCGCGAACACCGGGGAGCTGTTTTTT
- | TRBJ1-1 | TRBV19 | TRBD1 | CASSPTDREWAFF | TGTGCCAGTAGTCCGACTGACAGGGAGTGGGCTTTCTTT
- | TRBJ1-2 | TRBV4-1 | TRBD1 | CASRRTGGYGYTF | TGCGCCAGCAGGCGGACAGGGGGGTATGGCTACACCTTC